This T cell receptor beta chain was profiled in a study of blood T cell repertoires in COVID-19. Study as a whole: Samples of COVID-19 (acute and convalescent) were obtained from the United States, Italy and Spain. From T cells, B-cell-depleted T cells, or PBMCs came the material, which was cDNA or gDNA.

V lost 3 bases and J lost 4; bases outside the gene matches: 9. This CDR3 spans 17 amino acids. Germline-derived CDR1 and CDR2 are MNHNS and SASEGT. Seattle patients were enrolled during active infection and followed longitudinally. Assay used: immunoSEQ multiplex PCR; TCRdb lists only in-frame clones, some missing. Of some 390,000 clones in the sample, around 87% were seen once. The V call is TRBV6-1, the J call TRBJ2-2; TRBD2 agrees at 9 bases. This TCR derives from a woman between 55 and 75 years old with COVID-19, enrolled during active disease. The sequenced sample was peripheral blood. As DNA, the CDR3 is TGTGCCAGCAGTGACTTCTCCCTAGCGGGGTTCACCGGGGAGCTGTTTTTT. It translates to CASSDFSLAGFTGELFF.